This T cell receptor (beta chain) was captured by sequencing in a study of cytomegalovirus exposure and HLA in healthy donors (dated by TCRdb to about 2017). About the investigation overall: According to an earlier analysis of 587 of the donors, 200 million or so T cells yielded 117 million unique TCR beta sequences and 276 Gb of sequence data. An early release that covered about 600 HLA-typed donors contained approximately 320 gigabases of sequencing data and about 84 million unique TCR sequences. Of the 350 to 450 genotyped donors, about 84% fell in the genetic ancestry cluster associated with self-reported Caucasian donors. The study was designed to test whether signatures of past pathogen exposure could be identified by cataloging public T cell receptors. Using immunosequencing, the study profiled T cell repertoires from around 680 subjects and related those repertoires to cytomegalovirus serostatus. Along with the roughly 610-subject first cohort, a separate validation cohort of around 110 different subjects was used. To predict cytomegalovirus infection status, the study brought together high-throughput TCR immunosequencing, statistical association of individual TCRs with disease status, and machine learning. A later analysis re-analyzed previously published TCR beta repertoires from 650 to 800 donors and added high-resolution HLA genotyping to study TCR occurrence patterns. In the later analysis, no new phenotypic data were used to find candidate immune exposures; instead, reliance was placed on TCR beta sequences and their occurrence across donors. To decide whether each TCR beta V gene segment behaved as functional or pseudogenic, an earlier analysis of some 600 of the donors relied on high-throughput TCR beta sequencing. Donor age, sex, ethnicity and CMV serostatus were compiled together with the repertoire data. Genome-wide SNP genotypes for about 65% of the roughly 670 donors were used in a later genetic analysis, which treated that subset as a discovery cohort. All discovery cohort repertoires had been generated on a single sequencing platform. HLA typing included class I and class II loci at four-digit resolution. Typing coverage varied by locus: roughly 629-640 donors for A, B, C, DRB1 and DQB1; 500 to 550 for DQA1; about 600 for DPA1; more than 450 for DPB1. Because of strong linkage in the cohort, roughly five DR-DQ haplotypes were treated as single units for association and clustering. Among about 400 genotyped donors of the cohort, an average of roughly 230,000 unique TCR beta nucleotide sequences was sequenced per donor, of which roughly 18% were non-productive.

CDR1 and CDR2, looked up from the germline V gene, are SGHRS and YFSETQ. A distance of 13 bases separates the germline ends of V and J, which lose 4 bases and 3 bases respectively. Spanning cysteine to phenylalanine, the CDR3 consists of 14 amino acids. CDR3 DNA is the only sequence kept; it has 42 bases, read in frame from the first base. Study-wide conclusions, independent of this receptor: Immune exposure information for the cohort was limited to CMV serostatus. Some IMGT-functional V segments, including TRBV6-2 and TRBV6-3, could not be told apart with the 87-base-pair reads, so those segments were excluded. Because HLA typing was unavailable for some donors at each locus, only the typed subset was used in association tests. While some public TCRs were present in many individuals, most TCR sequences turned up only very rarely across donors. V-gene and J-gene trimming of TCR beta chains was associated with a missense DCLRE1C variant in a later genetic analysis, and the association was replicated in an independent cohort. Sequencing depth was assumed to be roughly uniform across donors in the presence/absence analyses, though that assumption may not hold. In an earlier analysis of under 600 of the donors, most TCR beta V segments were observed in productive rearrangements about 87% or about 30% of the time, broadly matching IMGT annotations. A later genetic analysis reported fewer N-insertions in productive TCRs among donors in an Asian-associated ancestry cluster than the roughly 650-donor mean. Because counts were too low, 15 to 20 rarely observed V segments, including chromosome 9 orphons, were excluded from the earlier analysis of some 540 of the donors. Linkage disequilibrium might explain the correlated functional status among segregating V segments, but an unknown experimental factor could not be ruled out. A cluster of highly shared sequence variants was judged likely to represent a technical artifact of the sequencing pipeline. A further reported finding was that TCR beta sequences accurately predicted the HLA-A and HLA-B alleles for most subjects in the first cohort. The classifier was reported to diagnose cytomegalovirus status with high specificity and sensitivity in both the original cohort and the validation cohort. According to a later analysis, TCR association rates differed among HLA loci, with DRB1 alleles showing the most associated TCRs and HLA-C alleles showing the fewest. It was suggested by the authors that the approach could potentially be generalized to other disease states and immunological phenotypes. This cohort had only TCR beta chains sequenced, and the lack of alpha or paired-chain data limited which features could be detected. According to a later analysis, most CMV-associated TCR beta chains appeared to be HLA-restricted, and the HLA associations seemed to be driven largely by CMV exposure. Assigning TCR associations to individual alleles was difficult when HLA alleles, especially DR and DQ, strongly co-occurred. In a later analysis, some 17,000 TCR beta sequences were associated with specific HLA alleles at a false discovery rate of 0.05. In a later analysis, HLA-associated TCR beta chains showed more clonal expansion and lower generation probabilities than non-associated chains that were equally common. In vitro tests confirmed that three of the cytomegalovirus-associated TCR beta chains recognize cytomegalovirus antigens. In the study, around 160 TCR beta chains were listed as associated with cytomegalovirus. In a later analysis, several top co-occurrence clusters were reported to appear linked to parvovirus B19, influenza, CMV and Epstein-Barr virus.

With regard to this clone: Its antigen is still unknown. No base quality values were provided; no much bigger clone lies one nucleotide off. The same CDR3 is also encoded by other DNA sequences in this sample.

The library relied on the immunoSEQ multiplex PCR assay. A mixture of 60 forward primers for TCR Vbeta segments and 13 reverse primers for TCR Jbeta segments was used in the multiplex PCR. The CDR3 region of rearranged TCR beta genes was amplified from genomic DNA by a multiplex PCR assay. Amplified TCR beta libraries were sequenced as 87-base-pair reads on the Illumina HiSeq System. Per the source publication's procedure: A later analysis tallied approximately 87 million unique TCR beta chains across the approximately 670 repertoires, and roughly 11 million of those chains were shared by two or more donors. To remove PCR and sequencing errors, raw reads were error-corrected and collapsed into unique sequences using a nearest-neighbor algorithm that merged closely related sequences. CDR3 sequences were aligned to IMGT reference sequences to assign V, D and J gene segments. For a sequence to be retained, a match of at least six nucleotides to both a V gene segment and a J gene segment was required. A rearrangement counted as productive if the CDR3 had no stop codons and remained in frame with V and J, and every other rearrangement counted as non-productive. CDR3 was defined according to IMGT convention as the region running from the second conserved V-encoded cysteine to the conserved J-encoded phenylalanine. The earlier analysis of some 580 of the donors excluded any sequence lacking an unambiguous match to a single V gene segment. In an earlier analysis of approximately 590 of the donors, V segments were called functional above 56.7% productive rearrangements and were called segregating when the between-donor standard deviation exceeded 5%. A statistical classification framework was developed to diagnose cytomegalovirus status using the catalog of TCR beta chain sequences. A later analysis assigned V and J genes by comparing TCR nucleotide sequences with IMGT/GENE-DB human TR gene sequences. A later analysis assigned CDR3 sequences and most-parsimonious VDJ recombination scenarios with the TCRdist pipeline. In a later analysis, each TCR beta chain was defined by its CDR3 amino acid sequence together with its V-gene family, and reads lacking a unique V-gene family were excluded. As a way to deal with suspected cross-contamination and a sequencing artifact, a later analysis dropped 500 to 700 nucleotide sequences that were highly shared and had low generation probability. In a later analysis, a clonal expansion index for each public chain was calculated from normalized within-repertoire ranks of inferred template counts. In a later analysis, generation probabilities were computed with a VDJ recombination model fitted to out-of-frame rearrangements, and the resulting probabilities were checked against IGoR. Hypergeometric tests were used in a later analysis to score TCR-TCR, TCR-HLA and TCR-CMV co-occurrence, with a repertoire-size bias correction applied to the TCR pairs. In a later analysis, false discovery rates were estimated by permuting HLA or CMV assignments 20 times. In a later analysis, co-occurring TCRs were grouped using DBSCAN, with TCRdist sequence similarity added in when clustering inside HLA-allele-positive subsets. Repertoires with fewer than 30,000 or more than 120,000 public chains, plus five repertoires with anomalous nucleotide sharing, were excluded from co-occurrence clustering. Imported from immuneACCESS, the table was reduced by TCRdb to in-frame sequences with V and J called. These copies leave out some clones; in studies compared against another copy, an unresolved V gene accounts for under half, and the cause of the remainder is not known. That table supplies the V and J calls and clone size; D and trimming were determined from the DNA. Present in this sample are some 89,000 clones, about 71% of which were seen just once. Of the sample, about 7.7% falls within the top ten clones.

In total, 666 healthy bone marrow donors made up the cohort. At the time of sampling, all cohort members were nominally healthy, though unrecorded immune exposures were likely present. The donor tested CMV seronegative and was one of the 352 seronegative cohort members. A peripheral blood sample was collected from each donor, and TCR beta sequencing was performed on peripheral blood mononuclear cells. The Qiagen DNeasy Blood Extraction Kit was used to extract genomic DNA from the blood cell samples. The material sequenced was PBMCs. This sequence was found in a man aged 55-75 years in good health and CMV-seronegative. The chain was built from TRBV5-1 and TRBJ1-2, with TRBD1 tentatively as D gene (5 bases match). This receptor carries the CDR3 CASSLSGGDYGYTF. In nucleotides, the sequence is TGCGCCAGCAGCCTTAGCGGGGGGGACTATGGCTACACCTTC.